This TCR beta chain appears in the sequencing data of a study of T-cell memory formation after mild COVID-19. General observations from the study: A second wave expanding day 15 to 37 was CD4+-biased; contracting clones were balanced. Contracting CD4+ clones lay largely in CM and EM, with CD8+ ones residing in EMRA. Cross-reactive memory appears to have joined, as suggested by some responding clones showing up in pre-infection memory.

In regard to this clonotype: The antigen is undetermined.

TCRalpha and TCRbeta libraries used 5'RACE with constant-segment primers and UMIs. From the 5' RACE reads, TCRdb called clonotypes with MiXCR, one entry per CDR3 protein. The sample includes roughly 370,000 distinct CDR3 sequences, 16% seen only once; the top ten take roughly 21%. This sequence originates from a man aged 18 to 30 who had mild COVID-19 (a few samples of this study predate the infection). Cell type and time point are not known. Sequenced input: PBMCs or a T cell subset sorted from them (not recorded which).

Written as DNA, the CDR3 is TGTGCCAGCAGTTACTCTTGGGTTCAGCCCCAGCATTTT. Residues: CASSYSWVQPQHF. The J gene is TRBJ1-5, the V gene TRBV6-5; no clear D gene. This CDR3 is 13 amino acids long. Per germline, CDR1 MNHEY and CDR2 SVGAGI. The V end was cut by 0 bases, the J end by 6 bases, with 6 bases between.